The 31 T cell receptor beta chains listed next were all sequenced from one sample in a study of blood T cell repertoires in COVID-19. This table comes from immunoSEQ multiplex PCR, and its TCRdb copy is limited to in-frame clones, with some not included. The sample has over 150,000 clones, 70% to 90% seen once. Sample: peripheral blood. Every receptor here comes from a man aged 50 or older with COVID-19, enrolled during active disease.

This clone appeared a single time. The gene calls are TRBV29-1 and TRBJ2-7, with 12 bases lining up with TRBD2. The CDR3 sequence is 17 residues long. Germline CDR1 SQVTM, CDR2 ANQGSEA. V lost 6 bases to trimming and J lost 0 bases; unmatched junction nucleotides: 12. The CDR3 region is CSVGGYQTSGSSYEQYF. For the CDR3, the DNA is TGCAGCGTCGGCGGATACCAGACTAGCGGGAGCTCCTACGAGCAGTACTTC.

The chain carries TRBV5-4 and TRBJ2-1, with a possible D match to TRBD1 (6 bases). V was cut by 2 bases and J by 12 bases, with 12 bases left in between. CDR1 is SGHNT, CDR2 YYREEE, per germline (reference sequence). The CDR3 runs to 12 residues. For the CDR3, the DNA is TGTGCCAGCAGCTTTGACAGGAGTACGCAGTTCTTC. The encoded protein is CASSFDRSTQFF.

This clone has at least ten counts. V and J are TRBV6-5 and TRBJ2-5; 13 bases are shared with TRBD2. This CDR3 is built from 15 residues. V lost 7 bases and J lost 2; bases outside the gene matches: 4. The germline gives CDR1 MNHEY, CDR2 SVGAGI. CDR3 sequence (DNA): TGTGCCAGCACCCAACTAGCGGGGGGGCAAGAGACCCAGTACTTC. This codes for CASTQLAGGQETQYF.

V is TRBV4-2 and J is TRBJ2-7; the D gene is possibly TRBD2 (6 bases). V lost 4 bases to trimming and J lost 2 bases, with 18 bases between them. Looked up from germline, CDR1 is LGHNA and CDR2 is YNFKEQ. CDR3 size: 16 residues. The chain's CDR3 is CASSRTKLDGAYEQYF. The CDR3 bases are TGTGCCAGCAGCCGGACTAAACTCGACGGGGCCTACGAGCAGTACTTC.

The chain carries TRBV24-1 and TRBJ2-1, with D possibly TRBD1 on 6 matching bases. The V gene lost 10 bases and the J gene lost 7 bases, with 13 bases spanning the gap. The CDR3 extends over 12 amino acids. CDR1 and CDR2 (germline): KGHDR, SFDVKD. CDR3 amino acids: CATLDSENEQFF. The CDR3 DNA is TGTGCCACTTTGGACAGTGAGAATGAGCAGTTCTTC.

This clone was seen more than once but under ten times. CDR3 region: CASSRTGNGYTF. In DNA, the CDR3 is TGTGCCAGCAGCCGGACAGGGAATGGCTACACCTTC. This rearrangement joins TRBV28 to TRBJ1-2; the match to TRBD1 covers 8 bases. V lost 6 bases to trimming and J lost 6 bases; unmatched junction nucleotides: 3. Germline CDR1 reads MDHEN; CDR2 reads SYDVKM. The CDR3 consists of 12 residues.

The V call is TRBV24-1, the J call TRBJ2-1; TRBD1 matches 9 bases. Trimming at V came to 9 bases and at J to 6 bases, leaving 8 bases not matched to a gene. The CDR3 extends over 14 amino acids. The germline gives CDR1 KGHDR, CDR2 SFDVKD. The CDR3 is CATAPDRGSNEQFF. CDR3 coding DNA: TGTGCCACCGCCCCCGACAGGGGGTCCAATGAGCAGTTCTTC.

This chain joins TRBV5-1 and TRBJ2-1, with 7 bases that match TRBD2. Per germline, CDR1 SGHRS and CDR2 YFSETQ. The CDR3 loop spans 13 amino acids. J gave up 16 bases and V 4 bases, and 14 bases lay outside the gene matches. CDR3 in amino acids: CASSVGYGGSDFF. The CDR3, as DNA: TGCGCCAGCAGCGTTGGTTATGGCGGGAGCGATTTCTTC.

V and J are TRBV7-2 and TRBJ2-3; D possibly corresponds to TRBD1 (8 bases). The V end lost 4 bases, the J end lost 4 bases, and 15 bases lay between the germline ends. Germline CDR1 and CDR2: SGHTA and FQGNSA. The CDR3 has 15 residues. CDR3: CASSSGQGGSDTQYF. The CDR3 DNA reads as TGTGCCAGCAGCTCAGGACAGGGAGGGTCAGATACGCAGTATTTT.

This clone appeared once. The chain's CDR3 is CASSPGTGEETQYF. CDR3 DNA sequence: TGCGCCAGCAGCCCCGGGACAGGGGAAGAGACCCAGTACTTC. V is TRBV4-1 and J is TRBJ2-5; 10 bases map to TRBD1. Germline V CDR1 and CDR2: MGHRA, YSYEKL. The CDR3 has 14 amino acids. The junction had 2 bases not matched to a gene; V was cut back by 4 bases and J by 3 bases.

V is TRBV12-5 and J is TRBJ2-1; 9 nucleotides align to TRBD2. This CDR3 contains 14 residues. Looked up from germline, CDR1 is LGHNT and CDR2 is FRNRAP. The V segment lost 5 bases and the J segment 8 bases; nucleotides outside the gene matches: 7. The CDR3 DNA reads as TGTGCTAGTGGTGCTAGCGGGGAGGGCGATGAGCAGTTCTTC. This gives the protein CASGASGEGDEQFF.

The V gene is TRBV3-1 (or the pseudogene TRBV3-2), the J gene TRBJ2-3, with TRBD2 matching over 10 bases. Germline CDR1 is LGHDT and CDR2 is YNNKEL (reference sequence). The CDR3 contains 17 residues. Trimming cost V 8 bases and J 2 bases; bases outside gene matches: 13. This chain's CDR3 is CASGTRASGSPTDTQYF. The CDR3 DNA reads as TGTGCCAGCGGGACGAGGGCTAGCGGGAGTCCCACAGATACGCAGTATTTT.

Only one count was recorded for this clone. This chain links TRBV28 with TRBJ1-2, with D hard to call. The CDR3 is 12 residues long. V shed 3 bases and J shed 4 bases, with 6 bases lying between them. CDR1 is MDHEN and CDR2 is SYDVKM in the germline V gene. CDR3 amino acids: CASSFSGYGYTF. CDR3 nucleotides: TGTGCCAGCAGTTTTTCAGGCTATGGCTACACCTTC.

This clone has more than one count but fewer than ten. The chain is built from TRBV2 and TRBJ1-4; D remains ambiguous. V was clipped by 4 bases and J by 0 bases, with 9 bases between them. This CDR3 region has 15 residues. Germline V gives CDR1 SNHLY, CDR2 FYNNEI. Written as DNA, the CDR3 is TGTGCCAGCAGTGCCCAGGAGGCAACTAATGAAAAACTGTTTTTT. Amino acid sequence: CASSAQEATNEKLFF.

V gene TRBV28 combines with J gene TRBJ1-5, with D tentatively TRBD1 (6 bases). V shed 5 bases and J shed 7 bases, with 18 bases lying between them. The CDR3 consists of 15 residues. Germline assignment: CDR1 MDHEN and CDR2 SYDVKM. In DNA, the CDR3 is TGTGCCAGCAGTGATACAGGGTTTGTAGGACAGCCCCAGCATTTT. Translating gives CASSDTGFVGQPQHF. Full variable domain (remainder filled in from reference TRBV28 and TRBJ1-5): DVKVTQSSRYLVKRTGEKVFLECVQDMDHENMFWYRQDPGLGLRLIYFSYDVKMKEKGDIPEGYSVSREKKERFSLILESASTNQTSMYLCASSDTGFVGQPQHFGDGTRLSIL.

The rearrangement joins TRBV7-4 to TRBJ2-1, with D possibly TRBD1 on 5 matching bases. The CDR3 is made up of 15 amino acids. Germline CDR1 reads SGHVT; CDR2 reads SQSDAQ. The germline V and J ends were trimmed by 2 bases and 3 bases, with 11 bases remaining between them. Here the CDR3 DNA reads TGTGCCAGCAGCTTATTGCTTAGGGGCTACAATGAGCAGTTCTTC. As protein: CASSLLLRGYNEQFF.

The chain joins TRBV18 to TRBJ1-1, with 10 positions matching TRBD1. J lost 3 bases, V lost 1 base, and 8 bases had no gene match. CDR1 and CDR2 from the germline V gene are KGHSH and LQKENI. The CDR3 loop spans 17 amino acids. CDR3 DNA sequence: TGTGCCAGCTCACCACAGGCGGGAGGACAGGGGGACACTGAAGCTTTCTTT. Amino acids: CASSPQAGGQGDTEAFF.

The V gene is TRBV6-2 or TRBV6-3, the J gene TRBJ1-2, with unresolved D. Looked up from germline, CDR1 is MNHEY and CDR2 is SVGEGT. Between the trimmed V and J ends, which lost 0 bases and 1 base, there was a span of 6 bases. The CDR3 is 14 residues long. The CDR3 DNA is TGTGCCAGCAGTTACTCCGCAGATAACTATGGCTACACCTTC. Its translation is CASSYSADNYGYTF.

The chain employs TRBV6-6 and TRBJ1-2; TRBD1 is a possible D gene (5 bases). CDR3 length: 15 residues. The germline CDR1 and CDR2 sequences are MNHNY and SVGAGI (reference sequence). Trimming pared 0 bases from V and 6 bases from J, leaving 14 bases between. CDR3 DNA: TGTGCCAGCAGTTACTCAACAGGCAATCTTAATGGCTACACCTTC. It yields the protein CASSYSTGNLNGYTF.

The chain employs TRBV30 and TRBJ2-1, with 11 positions matching TRBD1. V lost 5 bases and J lost 10; bases outside the gene matches: 4. Looked up from germline, CDR1 is GTSNPN and CDR2 is SVGIG (reference sequence). The CDR3 has 12 residues. CDR3 coding DNA: TGTGCCTGGGGGACAGGGGGTAACGAGCAGTTCTTC. Protein sequence: CAWGTGGNEQFF.

This clone occurred once. The CDR3 reads CASSPGLSGSEQFF. CDR3 nucleotides: TGTGCCAGCTCACCGGGACTATCGGGTAGTGAGCAGTTCTTC. The chain has TRBV18 and TRBJ2-1; 7 bases fit TRBD2. The CDR3 has 14 amino acids. Germline V lookup: CDR1 KGHSH, CDR2 LQKENI. The trim removed 3 bases at V and 9 bases at J, leaving 8 bases unmatched.

V is TRBV30 and J is TRBJ1-5; TRBD1 agrees at 7 bases. The CDR3 runs to 14 residues. Germline CDR1 GTSNPN, CDR2 SVGIG (reference sequence). After removal of 1 base from V and 0 bases from J, the junction contained 0 bases not matched to a gene. The CDR3 bases are TGTGCCTGGAGTGCAGGGGGTAGCAATCAGCCCCAGCATTTT. It codes for CAWSAGGSNQPQHF. Full variable domain (remainder filled in from reference TRBV30 and TRBJ1-5): SQTIHQWPATLVQPVGSPLSLECTVEGTSNPNLYWYRQAAGRGLQLLFYSVGIGQISSEVPQNLSASRPQDRQFILSSKKLLLSDSGFYLCAWSAGGSNQPQHFGDGTRLSIL.

This rearrangement joins TRBV2 to TRBJ1-3; no firm D call. Deletions cut 2 bases from V and 0 bases from J, with 5 bases between. CDR1 is SNHLY and CDR2 is FYNNEI in the germline V gene. The CDR3 spans 14 residues. CDR3 coding DNA: TGTGCCAGCAGTGAAAACAACTCTGGAAACACCATATATTTT. The encoded protein is CASSENNSGNTIYF. The entire variable domain, with the rest obtained from reference TRBV2 and TRBJ1-3, is as follows: EPEVTQTPSHQVTQMGQEVILRCVPISNHLYFYWYRQILGQKVEFLVSFYNNEISEKSEIFDDQFSVERPDGSNFTLKIRSTKLEDSAMYFCASSENNSGNTIYFGEGSWLTVV.

The genes are TRBV7-9 and TRBJ2-2, with D perhaps TRBD2 (5 bases). The CDR3 consists of 14 residues. V shed 8 bases and J shed 4 bases, with 14 bases lying between them. Germline V CDR1 and CDR2: SEHNR, FQNEAQ (reference sequence). This CDR3 reads CASLSGSITGELFF. CDR3 nucleotide sequence: TGTGCCAGCCTCTCGGGATCCATCACCGGGGAGCTGTTTTTT. The whole variable domain, remainder taken from reference TRBV7-9 and TRBJ2-2, is DTGVSQNPRHKITKRGQNVTFRCDPISEHNRLYWYRQTLGQGPEFLTYFQNEAQLEKSRLLSDRFSAERPKGSFSTLEIQRTEQGDSAMYLCASLSGSITGELFFGEGSRLTVL.

Only a few counts were recorded for this clone. V is TRBV18 and J is TRBJ2-1; 8 nucleotides align to TRBD2. The ends lost 1 base at V and 7 bases at J; junction bases unmatched: 9. This CDR3 region has 16 residues. Germline CDR1 is KGHSH and CDR2 is LQKENI. The CDR3 bases are TGTGCCAGCTCACCACAGGGAGCGGGAGTAAAGAATGAGCAGTTCTTC. Translated: CASSPQGAGVKNEQFF.

The chain couples TRBV6-2 or TRBV6-3 to TRBJ1-5; D not certain. V lost 6 bases to trimming and J lost 0 bases, with 9 bases between them. There are 14 residues in the CDR3. Germline values: CDR1 MNHEY, CDR2 SVGEGT. CDR3 residues: CASSNSHSNQPQHF. CDR3 DNA sequence: TGTGCCAGCAGCAACAGCCATAGCAATCAGCCCCAGCATTTT.

V and J are TRBV7-6 and TRBJ2-1; 9 bases agree with TRBD2. This CDR3 has 21 amino acids. Trimming took 1 base from V and 0 from J; bases not matched to a gene: 16. The germline V gene encodes CDR1 SGHVS and CDR2 FNYEAQ. Here the CDR3 reads CASSLGPGRLAGTSSYNEQFF. DNA of the CDR3: TGTGCCAGCAGCTTAGGACCCGGCCGGCTAGCGGGAACGAGCTCCTACAATGAGCAGTTCTTC.

The chain has TRBV4-2 and TRBJ2-3; the match to TRBD2 covers 9 bases. Germline V gene sequence: CDR1 LGHNA, CDR2 YNFKEQ. The V segment lost 1 base and the J segment 8 bases; nucleotides outside the gene matches: 13. There are 17 residues in the CDR3. CDR3 region: CASSQVPEVSGGPTQYF. The CDR3 bases are TGTGCCAGCAGCCAAGTTCCGGAGGTTAGCGGGGGCCCTACGCAGTATTTT.

This rearrangement joins TRBV15 to TRBJ1-3, with TRBD1 matching 7 bases. The CDR3 consists of 15 residues. Germline V lookup: CDR1 LNHNV, CDR2 YYDKDF (reference sequence). The V gene end was trimmed by 0 bases and the J gene end by 4 bases; junction bases not matched to a gene: 3. CDR3 bases: TGTGCCACCAGCAGAGAGACAGGGAACGGAAACACCATATATTTT. Its protein is CATSRETGNGNTIYF.

J is TRBJ2-7 and V is TRBV10-2; 7 bases are shared with TRBD2. Trimming at V came to 6 bases and at J to 6 bases, leaving 11 bases not matched to a gene. CDR3 size: 14 residues. Germline values: CDR1 WSHSY, CDR2 SAAADI. The CDR3, as DNA: TGCGCCAGCAGAGAACAGGCGGGAGCAGGCGAGCAGTACTTC. This sequence encodes CASREQAGAGEQYF.

The J gene is TRBJ1-2, the V gene TRBV29-1; 7 nucleotides agree with TRBD1. From germline, CDR1 is SQVTM and CDR2 ANQGSEA. V lost 6 bases, J lost 4 bases, and 11 bases stayed unmatched. This CDR3 contains 14 residues. CDR3 protein: CSVGEGGGGYGYTF. The CDR3 DNA reads TGCAGCGTGGGGGAAGGGGGCGGTGGCTATGGCTACACCTTC.